This T cell receptor (beta chain) is drawn from a study of blood T cell repertoires in COVID-19. At the level of the study: The samples span acute and convalescent COVID-19 from the United States, Italy and Spain. Nucleic acid was either cDNA or gDNA, and it came from T cells, B-cell-depleted T cells, or PBMCs.

Per the original data handling: Amplification of reference gene primers provided the estimated nucleated cell counts. This table comes from immunoSEQ multiplex PCR, and its TCRdb copy is limited to in-frame clones, with some not included. V and J calls plus clone size are reproduced from that table; the DNA served to infer D and trimming. The sample comprises some 390,000 clones, around nine tenths of which are singletons, and approximately 2.9% rests with the top ten. This TCR was recovered from a human donor in a cohort sampled during active COVID-19. Sequenced: peripheral blood.

CDR3 sequence: CASSLIGQKNNEQFF. CDR3 in DNA: TGTGCCAGCTCTCTGATTGGGCAGAAAAACAATGAGCAGTTCTTC. The chain combines TRBV18 with TRBJ2-1, with no clear D. Germline lookup yields CDR1 KGHSH and CDR2 LQKENI. V was clipped by 6 bases and J by 5 bases, with 17 bases between them. This CDR3 has 15 amino acids.